A selection of T cell receptor beta chains follows, all from one sample in a study of OX40 agonist ivuxolimab in advanced cancers. Assay: immunoSEQ multiplex PCR; the TCRdb copy retains only in-frame clones and omits some. The table has approximately 90,000 clones, about 89% seen once. The sequencing here drew on CD4+ or CD8+ T cells sorted from blood, taken in a trial of the OX40 agonist ivuxolimab. Receptor source: an adult with an advanced solid tumor such as melanoma, head and neck, liver or kidney cancer. Each CDR3 is given with its conserved first and last residue. The D gene is left open where the match is weak. Size is omitted from some rows. Given values are once, few, many or a class for expanded clones.

j_call clone_size d_call v_call cdr3_aa cdr3_nt
TRBJ2-7 . . TRBV9 CASSVGSSSSEQYF TGTGCCAGCAGTGTAGGGTCGTCTTCGTCCGAGCAGTACTTC
TRBJ2-2 . TRBD2 TRBV27 CASYLAGGTGELFF TGTGCCAGCTATCTAGCGGGAGGAACCGGGGAGCTGTTTTTT
TRBJ1-1 once . TRBV7-8 CASSLAGAAPVNTEAFF TGTGCCAGCAGCTTAGCGGGGGCAGCCCCTGTGAACACTGAAGCTTTCTTT
TRBJ1-4 . . TRBV6-5 CASSWGVNEKLFF TGTGCCAGCAGTTGGGGTGTTAATGAAAAACTGTTTTTT
TRBJ2-3 . . TRBV4-2 CASSQDRLAADTQYF TGTGCCAGCAGCCAAGATAGGCTAGCCGCAGATACGCAGTATTTT
TRBJ2-7 . TRBD1 TRBV5-4 CASSLFGTGGSYEQYF TGTGCCAGCAGCTTGTTTGGGACAGGGGGGTCCTACGAGCAGTACTTC
TRBJ2-7 . . TRBV7-9 CASSLYNGATYEQYF TGTGCCAGCAGCTTATATAACGGAGCCACCTACGAGCAGTACTTC
TRBJ2-3 . TRBD2 TRBV6-5 CASSYNLADRTDTQYF TGTGCCAGCAGCTACAACCTAGCGGACCGAACAGATACGCAGTATTTT
TRBJ1-1 few . TRBV2 CASSEEVEAFF TGTGCCAGCAGTGAAGAAGTTGAAGCTTTCTTT
TRBJ1-1 few TRBD1 TRBV11-3 CASSAQGDTEAFF TGTGCCAGCAGCGCACAGGGGGACACTGAAGCTTTCTTT
TRBJ2-7 . . TRBV5-1 CASSLLRSYEQYF TGCGCCAGCAGCTTACTAAGGTCCTACGAGCAGTACTTC
TRBJ1-5 . TRBD1 TRBV19 CASSKNRDRNQPQHF TGTGCCAGTAGTAAAAACCGGGACAGAAATCAGCCCCAGCATTTT
TRBJ2-7 . . TRBV20-1 CRTQGAYEQYF TGCAGGACACAGGGAGCCTACGAGCAGTACTTC
TRBJ2-1 . . TRBV28 CASDTPSSYNEQFF TGTGCCAGCGATACACCAAGCTCCTACAATGAGCAGTTCTTC
TRBJ2-1 . . TRBV5-4 CASSLNLGSEQFF TGTGCCAGCAGCTTGAACCTCGGGAGTGAGCAGTTCTTC
TRBJ2-2 . TRBD2 TRBV2 CASSEGLLAGVVAGELFF TGTGCCAGCAGTGAAGGGTTACTAGCGGGGGTGGTCGCCGGGGAGCTGTTTTTT
TRBJ1-1 few . TRBV4-1 CASSRQTLNTEAFF TGCGCCAGCAGCCGTCAGACTCTGAACACTGAAGCTTTCTTT
TRBJ1-1 . . TRBV27 CASSLLAGPLNTEAFF TGTGCCAGCAGTTTACTTGCAGGGCCCCTGAACACTGAAGCTTTCTTT
TRBJ1-1 . . TRBV6-6 CASSPLSVGNTEAFF TGTGCCAGCAGCCCACTTTCCGTCGGGAACACTGAAGCTTTCTTT
TRBJ1-1 once . TRBV5-1 CASRIGNTEAFF TGCGCCAGCAGGATAGGGAACACTGAAGCTTTCTTT
TRBJ2-1 . . TRBV7-3 CASSPGHTYNEQFF TGTGCCAGCAGCCCGGGACATACCTACAATGAGCAGTTCTTC
TRBJ2-3 . TRBD2 TRBV9 CASSASRRRESTDTQYF TGTGCCAGCAGCGCTTCGAGGCGGCGGGAGAGCACAGATACGCAGTATTTT
TRBJ2-7 . TRBD2 TRBV30 CAWTSGSSYEQYF TGTGCCTGGACTAGCGGAAGCTCCTACGAGCAGTACTTC
TRBJ2-7 . . TRBV7-9 CASSLAGRPSYEQYF TGTGCCAGCAGCTTAGCAGGCAGGCCCTCCTACGAGCAGTACTTC
TRBJ2-3 . . TRBV12-5 CASGIQVMGPDTQYF TGTGCTAGTGGTATACAGGTTATGGGCCCAGATACGCAGTATTTT
TRBJ2-7 . . TRBV4-1 CASSLLSGTTYEQYF TGCGCCAGCAGCCTACTCTCGGGCACCACCTACGAGCAGTACTTC
TRBJ2-3 . . TRBV6-1 CASSAPLEVDTQYF TGTGCCAGCAGTGCACCCCTAGAGGTAGATACGCAGTATTTT
TRBJ2-7 . . TRBV5-6 CASSLQGSSYEQYF TGTGCCAGCAGCTTGCAGGGTTCTTCCTACGAGCAGTACTTC
TRBJ2-4 . . TRBV10-3 CAISESGRLLAKNIQYF TGTGCCATCAGTGAGTCCGGGCGCCTTCTAGCCAAAAACATTCAGTACTTC
TRBJ1-1 . . TRBV27 CASTSRREAFF TGTGCCAGCACCTCGCGAAGGGAAGCTTTCTTT
TRBJ2-5 . TRBD1 TRBV7-9 CASSLAWQGATETQYF TGTGCCAGCAGCTTAGCCTGGCAGGGGGCGACGGAGACCCAGTACTTC